These 13 T cell receptor beta chains originate from one sample sequenced in a study of T-cell reconstitution after alpha-beta-depleted transplantation in children. Unique molecular identifiers tagged the TCRbeta library. TCRdb re-derived calls from the PCR reads in MiXCR, one entry per CDR3 protein. The sample has a few hundred thousand distinct CDR3 sequences, roughly 22% seen once. The source was PBMCs from the stem cell graft donor, collected from the stem cell graft. These receptors all stem from a human donor who donated a stem cell graft to a child with acute myeloid leukemia.

V and J are TRBV15 and TRBJ2-2; 11 positions match TRBD2. CDR1 is LNHNV, CDR2 YYDKDF, per germline (reference sequence). With V trimmed by 0 bases and J by 3 bases, 3 bases remained unmatched. The CDR3 totals 17 residues. The CDR3 DNA is TGTGCCACCAGCAGAGATATAGCGGGAGGGTACACCGGGGAGCTGTTTTTT. It translates to CATSRDIAGGYTGELFF.

There are a few counts of this clonotype. The chain recombines TRBV12-3 or TRBV12-4 with TRBJ2-4; D is uncertain. V shed 3 bases and J shed 2 bases, with 8 bases lying between them. The CDR3 extends over 14 amino acids. CDR3 bases: TGTGCCAGCAGTTTTTTAGGTTCCAAAAACATTCAGTACTTC. Translated: CASSFLGSKNIQYF.

This clonotype was seen a few times. This sequence joins TRBV7-2 and TRBJ2-3; no reliable D call. Per germline, CDR1 SGHTA and CDR2 FQGNSA. Trimming pared 0 bases from V and 4 bases from J, leaving 8 bases between. CDR3 length: 14 residues. This CDR3 reads CASSLARAADTQYF. In nucleotides, the CDR3 is TGTGCCAGCAGCTTAGCGCGCGCGGCAGATACGCAGTATTTT.

The chain carries TRBV20-1 and TRBJ2-1, with D perhaps matching TRBD1 or TRBD2 (5 bases each). The CDR3 extends over 16 amino acids. Germline assignment: CDR1 DFQATT and CDR2 SNEGSKA (reference sequence). Trimming stripped 3 bases from V and 3 bases from J, with 18 bases between. The CDR3 region has the DNA TGCAGTGCTAGGGGAGTGCTGGGGCAACTCTACAATGAGCAGTTCTTC. It translates to CSARGVLGQLYNEQFF.

This clonotype showed up just a few times. The chain links TRBV12-3 or TRBV12-4 to TRBJ2-7, with 7 bases lining up with TRBD1. CDR3 length equals 13 residues. Losses at the gene ends were 6 bases for V and 3 bases for J; bases not matched to a gene: 5. The CDR3 loop is CASRPTGLYEQYF. CDR3 bases: TGTGCCAGCAGGCCGACAGGGCTCTACGAGCAGTACTTC.

A few counts support this clonotype. The chain joins TRBV20-1 to TRBJ2-7; 10 nucleotides agree with TRBD2. After removal of 6 bases from V and 1 base from J, the junction contained 15 bases not matched to a gene. Germline lookup yields CDR1 DFQATT and CDR2 SNEGSKA (reference sequence). This CDR3 is 17 amino acids long. The DNA of the CDR3 is TGCAGTGCCACCGGGGCTAGCGGGAGTTTGGATTCCTACGAGCAGTACTTC. This sequence encodes CSATGASGSLDSYEQYF.

This clonotype has just one count. This sequence joins TRBV3-1 and TRBJ2-3; possible D gene TRBD2, 6 bases. The CDR3 is 15 amino acids. CDR1 and CDR2 (germline): LGHDT, YNNKEL (reference sequence). V lost 3 bases and J lost 1, with 11 bases in between. The CDR3, as DNA: TGTGCCAGCAGCCAGGGCCTAGCGCGCACAGATACGCAGTATTTT. Translated, it gives CASSQGLARTDTQYF.

The chain couples TRBV12-3 or TRBV12-4 to TRBJ2-7, with 10 bases identical to TRBD2. The CDR3 covers 16 residues. Trimming cost V 0 bases and J 6 bases; bases outside gene matches: 8. CDR3 sequence: CASSLAGLAGDVEQYF. The CDR3 DNA reads TGTGCCAGCAGTTTAGCCGGGCTAGCGGGAGATGTCGAGCAGTACTTC.

This clonotype was recorded a few times. The V and J genes are TRBV13 and TRBJ2-5; D perhaps matches TRBD2 (6 bases). The V and J ends lost 4 bases and 2 bases respectively, with 11 bases between them. The CDR3 totals 14 residues. The germline gives CDR1 PRHDT, CDR2 FYEKMQ (reference sequence). The CDR3 nucleotides read TGTGCCAGCAGCTCAAGACTAGAACAAGAGACCCAGTACTTC. Protein: CASSSRLEQETQYF.

V is TRBV4-3 and J is TRBJ2-6; D is perhaps TRBD2 (5 bases). Germline V CDR1 and CDR2: LGHNA, YSLEER. The V and J ends lost 8 bases and 0 bases respectively, with 11 bases between them. The CDR3 length is 15 residues. The CDR3 DNA is TGCGCCAGCGCCGGACTTATCTCTGGGGCCAACGTCCTGACTTTC. It specifies CASAGLISGANVLTF.

The chain links TRBV10-2 to TRBJ1-5; weak D call: TRBD1 (6 bases). V lost 2 bases to trimming and J lost 3 bases, with 14 bases between them. The CDR3 runs to 16 residues. Looked up from germline, CDR1 is WSHSY and CDR2 is SAAADI. CDR3 protein: CASSEDRMGANQPQHF. As DNA, the CDR3 is TGCGCCAGCAGTGAGGACAGGATGGGTGCCAATCAGCCCCAGCATTTT.

V gene TRBV5-1 combines with J gene TRBJ2-1, with 7 bases lining up with TRBD1. In germline, CDR1 is SGHRS, CDR2 YFSETQ. The CDR3 runs to 14 residues. Losses at the gene ends were 3 bases for V and 7 bases for J; bases not matched to a gene: 7. The CDR3 nucleotides are TGCGCCAGCAGCTCCCGACAGGGTCAGAATGAGCAGTTCTTC. Translated, it gives CASSSRQGQNEQFF.

The V call is TRBV29-1, the J call TRBJ2-7; TRBD1 is a possible D gene (5 bases). The germline V gene encodes CDR1 SQVTM and CDR2 ANQGSEA. Trimming pared 5 bases from V and 6 bases from J, leaving 17 bases between. This CDR3 is built from 13 residues. CDR3 region: CSVQDTPAVEQYF. The DNA of the CDR3 is TGCAGCGTTCAGGACACGCCGGCCGTCGAGCAGTACTTC.